A selection of T cell receptor beta chains follows, all from one sample in a study of shared clonotypes between healthy human individuals. Here immunoSEQ multiplex PCR was the method, and the copy in TCRdb shows in-frame clones only, minus some. Among over 2 million clones, around 90% were seen once, and the ten largest hold around 0.4%. The sequenced material came from naive CD4+ T cells from PBMCs. These TCRs come from a man between 18 and 29 years old in good health. Some clones in this sample may be carry-over from other donors' samples. Both conserved end residues are part of each CDR3. D genes are given only for firm matches. Size is omitted from some rows. Given values are once, few, many or a class for expanded clones.

d_gene	abundance	v_gene	j_gene	CDR3aa	CDR3nt
-	-	TRBV6-5	TRBJ2-2	CASSYSGGKAGELFF	TGTGCCAGCAGTTACTCCGGCGGGAAGGCCGGGGAGCTGTTTTTT
-	-	TRBV4-2	TRBJ1-3	CASSLEGGRSGNTIYF	TGTGCCAGCAGCCTTGAGGGGGGGAGGTCTGGAAACACCATATATTTT
-	-	TRBV7-3	TRBJ1-1	CASSSGTGNIRNTEAFF	TGTGCCAGCAGCTCCGGGACGGGGAATATCCGGAACACTGAAGCTTTCTTT
-	-	TRBV6-5	TRBJ1-1	CASRQGRWNTEAFF	TGTGCCAGCAGACAGGGACGGTGGAACACTGAAGCTTTCTTT
-	once	TRBV11-2	TRBJ2-2	CASSLVRNPTGELFF	TGTGCCAGCAGCTTGGTGCGGAACCCGACCGGGGAGCTGTTTTTT
-	-	TRBV6-1	TRBJ1-1	CASSEWGMNTEAFF	TGTGCCAGCAGTGAATGGGGGATGAACACTGAAGCTTTCTTT
-	-	TRBV14	TRBJ2-1	CASSQDWDRQQFF	TGTGCCAGCAGCCAAGACTGGGATAGACAGCAGTTCTTC
-	-	TRBV4-1	TRBJ2-5	CASSQQDRETQYF	TGCGCCAGCAGCCAACAGGACCGGGAGACCCAGTACTTC
-	-	TRBV11-2	TRBJ2-6	CASRSTRISGANVLTF	TGTGCCAGCAGATCGACACGGATCTCTGGGGCCAACGTCCTGACTTTC
-	-	TRBV30	TRBJ1-2	CAWPDSNYGYTF	TGTGCCTGGCCGGACAGCAACTATGGCTACACCTTC
TRBD2	-	TRBV28	TRBJ2-7	CASSGSGKRYEQYF	TGTGCCAGCAGTGGGAGCGGGAAAAGGTACGAGCAGTACTTC
-	-	TRBV5-1	TRBJ2-1	CASSLGLDEQFF	TGCGCCAGCAGCTTGGGACTGGATGAGCAGTTCTTC
TRBD1	-	TRBV27	TRBJ1-1	CASSPAGGWGSTEAFF	TGTGCCAGCAGTCCCGCAGGGGGCTGGGGGAGCACTGAAGCTTTCTTT
-	-	TRBV19	TRBJ1-2	CASTHVSEYAPGGNYGYTF	TGTGCCAGTACCCACGTTTCAGAATATGCCCCTGGCGGGAACTATGGCTACACCTTC
-	-	TRBV9	TRBJ1-4	CASSAGTSNEKLFF	TGTGCCAGCAGCGCCGGGACATCTAATGAAAAACTGTTTTTT
-	-	TRBV5-6	TRBJ2-1	CASSPASGSPNEQFF	TGTGCCAGCAGCCCCGCGTCCGGGTCCCCCAATGAGCAGTTCTTC
-	-	TRBV7-2	TRBJ2-4	CASSLSTLAKNIQYF	TGTGCCAGCAGCTTAAGTACTTTAGCCAAAAACATTCAGTACTTC
-	-	TRBV27	TRBJ1-1	CASSFSGETEAFF	TGTGCCAGCAGTTTTTCGGGTGAGACTGAAGCTTTCTTT
-	-	TRBV9	TRBJ1-1	CASSGSRDIGLKNTEAFF	TGTGCCAGCAGCGGAAGCCGGGACATCGGTCTGAAGAACACTGAAGCTTTCTTT
TRBD1	-	TRBV5-1	TRBJ2-2	CASSSKTGGITGELFF	TGCGCCAGCAGCTCGAAGACAGGGGGCATTACCGGGGAGCTGTTTTTT
-	-	TRBV23-1	TRBJ2-7	CASSQVIADSYEQYF	TGCGCCAGCAGTCAAGTTATAGCGGACTCCTACGAGCAGTACTTC
TRBD2	-	TRBV5-1	TRBJ2-3	CASSRITSGSTDTQYF	TGCGCCAGCAGCCGAATAACTAGCGGTAGCACAGATACGCAGTATTTT
-	-	TRBV5-4	TRBJ2-3	CASSPLGADTQYF	TGTGCCAGCAGCCCCCTGGGGGCGGATACGCAGTATTTT
TRBD1	-	TRBV7-8	TRBJ1-5	CASSLWDSDNQPQHF	TGTGCCAGCAGCTTGTGGGACAGTGACAATCAGCCCCAGCATTTT
-	-	TRBV28	TRBJ2-1	CASSTTKPNEQFF	TGTGCCAGCAGTACCACAAAACCCAATGAGCAGTTCTTC
TRBD2	-	TRBV7-3	TRBJ2-3	CASSWGLAGGTDTQYF	TGTGCCAGCAGCTGGGGACTAGCGGGAGGGACAGATACGCAGTATTTT
-	-	TRBV5-1	TRBJ1-4	CASSRLGTNEKLFF	TGCGCCAGCAGCCGACTAGGAACTAATGAAAAACTGTTTTTT
-	-	TRBV15	TRBJ1-1	CATSRGGRTEAFF	TGTGCCACCAGCAGAGGCGGGAGGACTGAAGCTTTCTTT
TRBD2	-	TRBV19	TRBJ2-1	CASSIDREGPRFF	TGTGCCAGTAGTATTGATCGGGAGGGCCCGCGATTCTTC
-	-	TRBV20-1	TRBJ1-4	CSARDRQKLFF	TGCAGTGCTAGAGATCGGCAAAAACTGTTTTTT
-	-	TRBV28	TRBJ1-2	CASSLLTGLTGGYTF	TGTGCCAGCAGTTTATTGACAGGTTTGACTGGTGGCTACACCTTC
TRBD1	-	TRBV28	TRBJ2-7	CASTESRQGRSEQYF	TGTGCCAGCACCGAATCCCGACAGGGACGGAGCGAGCAGTACTTC
-	few	TRBV28	TRBJ1-5	CATRGQTSNQPQHF	TGTGCCACCCGAGGACAGACTAGCAATCAGCCCCAGCATTTT
-	-	TRBV11-2	TRBJ2-2	CASSRRADTGELFF	TGTGCCAGCAGCCGGAGGGCCGACACCGGGGAGCTGTTTTTT
TRBD2	-	TRBV7-9	TRBJ2-2	CASSLIPGGRGHTGELFF	TGTGCCAGCAGCTTAATTCCTGGCGGGAGAGGCCACACCGGGGAGCTGTTTTTT
TRBD1	-	TRBV5-7	TRBJ2-7	CASSSSGTGGSEAYEQYF	TGTGCCAGCAGCTCATCCGGGACAGGGGGCTCTGAGGCCTACGAGCAGTACTTC
-	-	TRBV11-3	TRBJ2-7	CATKAGEQYF	TGTGCCACTAAAGCGGGCGAGCAGTACTTC
-	-	TRBV28	TRBJ1-1	CASQRGGPEAFF	TGTGCCAGCCAAAGGGGTGGCCCTGAAGCTTTCTTT
-	-	TRBV9	TRBJ2-3	CASSGGVASDTQYF	TGTGCCAGCAGCGGGGGAGTAGCGTCAGATACGCAGTATTTT
-	once	TRBV7-3	TRBJ2-2	CASSNRIPGELFF	TGTGCCAGCAGCAACAGGATTCCCGGGGAGCTGTTTTTT
-	-	TRBV5-5	TRBJ2-5	CASSLASGQETQYF	TGTGCCAGCAGCTTGGCCAGCGGCCAAGAGACCCAGTACTTC
TRBD1	-	TRBV11-2	TRBJ1-5	CASSSNGQANQPQHF	TGTGCCAGCAGCTCCAACGGACAGGCAAATCAGCCCCAGCATTTT
-	-	TRBV11-2	TRBJ2-2	CATPKIGELFF	TGTGCCACGCCCAAGATAGGGGAGCTGTTTTTT
-	-	TRBV9	TRBJ1-4	CASSGGGEKLFF	TGTGCCAGCAGCGGGGGAGGGGAAAAACTGTTTTTT